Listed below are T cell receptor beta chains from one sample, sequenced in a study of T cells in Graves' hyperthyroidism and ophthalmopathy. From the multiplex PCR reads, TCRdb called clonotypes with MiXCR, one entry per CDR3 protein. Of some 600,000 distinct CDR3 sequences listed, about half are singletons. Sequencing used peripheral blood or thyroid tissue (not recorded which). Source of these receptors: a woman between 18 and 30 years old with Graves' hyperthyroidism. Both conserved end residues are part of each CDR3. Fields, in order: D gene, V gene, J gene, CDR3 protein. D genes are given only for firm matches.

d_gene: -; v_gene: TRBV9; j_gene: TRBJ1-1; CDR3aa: CASSVGRNTEAFF
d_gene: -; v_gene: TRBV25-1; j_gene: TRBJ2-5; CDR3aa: CASSEWEAQETQYF
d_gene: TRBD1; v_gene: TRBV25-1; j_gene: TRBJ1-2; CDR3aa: CASSDRGQGYTF
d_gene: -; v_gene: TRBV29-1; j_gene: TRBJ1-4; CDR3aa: CSVGRVGTGDQTF
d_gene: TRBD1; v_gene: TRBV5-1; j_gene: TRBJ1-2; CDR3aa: CASSLQQGAHGYTF
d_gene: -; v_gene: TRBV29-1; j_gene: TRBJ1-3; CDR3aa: CSVEEDGNTIYF
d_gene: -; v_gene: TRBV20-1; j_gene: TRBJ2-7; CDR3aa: CSARFNYVYEQYF
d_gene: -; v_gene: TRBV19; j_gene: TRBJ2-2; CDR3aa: CASIRDTGELFF
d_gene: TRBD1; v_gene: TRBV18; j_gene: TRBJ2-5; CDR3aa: CASSPRDRGHGTQYF
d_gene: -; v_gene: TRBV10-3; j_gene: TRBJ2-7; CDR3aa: CAISESRQDSYEQYF
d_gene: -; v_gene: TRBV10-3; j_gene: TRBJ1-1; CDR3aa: CAISEVVGTEAFF
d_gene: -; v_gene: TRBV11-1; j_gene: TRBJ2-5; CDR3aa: CASSTGREETQYF
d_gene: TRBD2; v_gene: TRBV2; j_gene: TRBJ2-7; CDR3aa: CASTGTSGSYEQYF
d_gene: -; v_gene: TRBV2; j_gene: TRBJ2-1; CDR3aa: CASSLYNEQFF
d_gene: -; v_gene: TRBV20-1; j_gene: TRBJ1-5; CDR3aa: CSARDETQHF
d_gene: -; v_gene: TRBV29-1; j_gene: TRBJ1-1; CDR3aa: CSLTGMNTEAFF
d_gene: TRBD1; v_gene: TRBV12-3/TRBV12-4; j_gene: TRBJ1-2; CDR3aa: CASSPGTDYTF
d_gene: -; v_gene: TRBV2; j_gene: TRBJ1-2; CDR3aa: CASLARDNYGYTF
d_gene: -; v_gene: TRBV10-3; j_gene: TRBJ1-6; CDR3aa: CAISESIGRDNSPLHF
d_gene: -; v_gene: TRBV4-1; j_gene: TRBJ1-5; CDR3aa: CASSQDGAGGQPQHF
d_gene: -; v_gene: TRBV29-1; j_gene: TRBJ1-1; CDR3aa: CSVERGQNTEAFF
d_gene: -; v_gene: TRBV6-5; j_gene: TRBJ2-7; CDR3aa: CASSYRHEGTYEQYF
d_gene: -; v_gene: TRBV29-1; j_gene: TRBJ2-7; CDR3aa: CSAGLNSYEQYF
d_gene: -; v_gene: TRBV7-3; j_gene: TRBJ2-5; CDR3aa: CASSSQDPGSQETQYF
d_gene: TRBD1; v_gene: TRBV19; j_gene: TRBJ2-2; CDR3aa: CASSKDRGNTGELFF
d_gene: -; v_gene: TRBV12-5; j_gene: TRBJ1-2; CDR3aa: CAGGLVPEQINYGYTF
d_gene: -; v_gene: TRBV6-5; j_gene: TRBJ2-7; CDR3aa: CASSSGRRTATYEQYF
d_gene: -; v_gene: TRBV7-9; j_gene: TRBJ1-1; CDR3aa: CASRPGPRGEAFF
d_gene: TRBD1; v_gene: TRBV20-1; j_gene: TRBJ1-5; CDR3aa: CSARGDRGDQPQHF
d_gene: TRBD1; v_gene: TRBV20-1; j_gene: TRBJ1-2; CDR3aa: CSAREDRSYTF
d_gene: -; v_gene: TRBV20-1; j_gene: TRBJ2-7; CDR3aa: CSARDTRGPYF
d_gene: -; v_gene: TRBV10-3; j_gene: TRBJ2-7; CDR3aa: CASSHGQGVYEQYF
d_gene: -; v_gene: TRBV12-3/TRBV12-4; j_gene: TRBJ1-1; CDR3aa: CASNLDNMNTEAFF
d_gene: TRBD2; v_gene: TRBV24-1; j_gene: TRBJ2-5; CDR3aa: CATSEGLDDPKETQYF
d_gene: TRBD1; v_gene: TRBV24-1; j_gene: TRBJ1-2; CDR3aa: CATSDGTGVRYGYTF
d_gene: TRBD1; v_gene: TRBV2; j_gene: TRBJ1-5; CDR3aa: CASRNTGVVGNQPQHF
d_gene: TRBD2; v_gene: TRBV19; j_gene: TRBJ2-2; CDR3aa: CASSPFSLAGTGELFF
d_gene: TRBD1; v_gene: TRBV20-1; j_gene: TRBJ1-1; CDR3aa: CSAFRTGRLTEAFF
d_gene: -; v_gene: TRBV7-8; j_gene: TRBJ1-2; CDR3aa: CASSLAQGRDYGYTF
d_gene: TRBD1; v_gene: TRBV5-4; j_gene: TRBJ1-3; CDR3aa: CASSSGQTSGNTIYF
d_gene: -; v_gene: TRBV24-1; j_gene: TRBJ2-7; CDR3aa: CASSYWGTTCEQYF
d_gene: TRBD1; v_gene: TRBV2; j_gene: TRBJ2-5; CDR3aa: CASSWDRGKLTQYF
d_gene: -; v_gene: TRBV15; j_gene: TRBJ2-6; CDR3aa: CATSRIDRKGTDSGANVLTF
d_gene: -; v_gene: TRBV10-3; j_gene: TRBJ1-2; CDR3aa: CASSLVPDYGYTF
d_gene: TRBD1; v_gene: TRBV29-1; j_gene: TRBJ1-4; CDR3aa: CSVLQGSHFVLEKLFF
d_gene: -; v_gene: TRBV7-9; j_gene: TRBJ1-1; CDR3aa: CASSLANADEAFF
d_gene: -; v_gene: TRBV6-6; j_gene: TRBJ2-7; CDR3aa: CASSSRTATYEQYF
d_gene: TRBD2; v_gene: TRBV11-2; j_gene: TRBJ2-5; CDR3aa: CASSFETSGGETQYF
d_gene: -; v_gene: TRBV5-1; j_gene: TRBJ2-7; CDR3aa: CASSLEGQPYEQYF
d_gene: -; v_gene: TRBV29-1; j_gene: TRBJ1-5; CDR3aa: CSVVAGEGQETQHF
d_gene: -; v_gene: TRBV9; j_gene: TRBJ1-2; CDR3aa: CANSVDPGYGYTF
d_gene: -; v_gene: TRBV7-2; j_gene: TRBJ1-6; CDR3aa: CASSLEVHF
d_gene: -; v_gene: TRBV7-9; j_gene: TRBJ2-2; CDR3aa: CASSIGQNTGELFF
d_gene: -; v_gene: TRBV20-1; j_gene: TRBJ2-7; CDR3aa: CSARDFAYEQYF
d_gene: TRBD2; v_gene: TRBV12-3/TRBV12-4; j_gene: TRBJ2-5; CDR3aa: CASSSSGGRAQETQYF
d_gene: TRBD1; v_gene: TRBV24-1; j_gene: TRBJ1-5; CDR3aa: CATSDPLTGGNQTQHF
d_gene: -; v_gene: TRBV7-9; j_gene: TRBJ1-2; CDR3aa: CASSFAQSYGYTF
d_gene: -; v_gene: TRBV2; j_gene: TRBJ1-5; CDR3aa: CASSEVGFQPQHF
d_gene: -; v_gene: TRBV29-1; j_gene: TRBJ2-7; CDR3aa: CSVELGLTYEQYF